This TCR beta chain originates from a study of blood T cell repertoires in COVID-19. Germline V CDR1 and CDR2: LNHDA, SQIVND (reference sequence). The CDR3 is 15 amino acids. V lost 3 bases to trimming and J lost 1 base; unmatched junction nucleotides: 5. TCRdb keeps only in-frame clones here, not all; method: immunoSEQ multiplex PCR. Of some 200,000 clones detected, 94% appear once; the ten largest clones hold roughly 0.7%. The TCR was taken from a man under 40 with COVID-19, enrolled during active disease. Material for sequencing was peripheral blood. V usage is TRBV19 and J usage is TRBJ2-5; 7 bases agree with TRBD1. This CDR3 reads CASSMRQGTQETQYF. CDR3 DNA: TGTGCCAGTAGTATGCGACAGGGCACCCAAGAGACCCAGTACTTC.